This TCR beta chain was recorded in a study of OX40 agonist ivuxolimab in advanced cancers. Study-level information: A partial response was reached by three patients: one with hepatocellular carcinoma and two with cutaneous melanoma.

Turning to this clone: What it recognizes is unknown.

The study, taken as a whole, reports: On average, CD8+ T cells had more expanded clones than CD4+. At 0.1-3.0 mg/kg, partial responders had clonal expansion among the lowest observed. CD4+ and CD8+ blood T cells expanded clonally by week 6 at 0.1 to 3.0 mg/kg.

Generated by immunoSEQ multiplex PCR, the TCRdb table keeps only in-frame clones and is missing some. The sample lists about 60,000 clones; 70% to 90% were seen once. The length of the CDR3 is 17 residues. V dropped 3 bases and J dropped 0; count of bases not matched to a gene: 8. CDR1 and CDR2 from the germline V gene are KGHSH and LQKENI. The sequence derives from an adult with an advanced solid tumor such as melanoma, head and neck, liver or kidney cancer. Sequenced material: CD4+ or CD8+ T cells sorted from blood, taken in a trial of the OX40 agonist ivuxolimab. The rearrangement joins TRBV18 to TRBJ2-1, with TRBD1 identical over 7 bases. DNA for the CDR3: TGTGCCAGCTCACCGACAGGGCCGCTAAGCTCCTACAATGAGCAGTTCTTC. Protein product: CASSPTGPLSSYNEQFF.